This TCR beta chain was found in a study of T cells in Graves' hyperthyroidism and ophthalmopathy. Study-level information: Peripheral blood draws took place at initial diagnosis, ahead of any treatment.

What was amplified from RNA transcripts were TCR beta CDR3 regions. TCR CDR3 underwent first-round RT-PCR with the HTBI primer set. From the multiplex PCR reads, TCRdb called clonotypes with MiXCR, one entry per CDR3 protein. The data show a few hundred thousand distinct CDR3 sequences, around 25% seen once. Germline lookup yields CDR1 MNHNY and CDR2 SVGAGI (reference sequence). CDR3 length equals 15 residues. Trimming left V 1 base short and J 2 bases short, with 11 bases between. Material for sequencing was blood. This sequence originates from a man aged 50-60 years with Graves' hyperthyroidism. J is TRBJ2-5 and V is TRBV6-6; TRBD2 might be the D (5 bases). The CDR3 loop reads CASSYFGIMQETQYF. The CDR3 nucleotides read TGTGCCAGCAGTTACTTCGGGATTATGCAAGAGACCCAGTACTTC.